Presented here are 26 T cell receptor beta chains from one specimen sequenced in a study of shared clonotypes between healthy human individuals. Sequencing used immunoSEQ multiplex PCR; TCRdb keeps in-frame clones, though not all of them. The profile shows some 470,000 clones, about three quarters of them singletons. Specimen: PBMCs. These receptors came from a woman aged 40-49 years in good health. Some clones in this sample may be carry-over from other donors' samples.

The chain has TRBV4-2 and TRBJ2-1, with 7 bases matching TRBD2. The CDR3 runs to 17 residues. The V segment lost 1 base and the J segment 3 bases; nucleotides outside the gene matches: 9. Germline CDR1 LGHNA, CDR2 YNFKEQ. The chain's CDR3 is CASSQGDPSGDYNEQFF. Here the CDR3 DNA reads TGTGCCAGCAGCCAAGGAGACCCCAGCGGGGACTACAATGAGCAGTTCTTC.

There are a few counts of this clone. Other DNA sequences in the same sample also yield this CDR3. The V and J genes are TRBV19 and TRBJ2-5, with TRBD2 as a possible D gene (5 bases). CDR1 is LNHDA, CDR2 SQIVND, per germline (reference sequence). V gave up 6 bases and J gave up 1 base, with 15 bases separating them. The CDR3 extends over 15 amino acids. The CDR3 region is CASRTLPSPQETQYF. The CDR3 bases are TGTGCCAGTAGAACCCTCCCTAGCCCCCAAGAGACCCAGTACTTC.

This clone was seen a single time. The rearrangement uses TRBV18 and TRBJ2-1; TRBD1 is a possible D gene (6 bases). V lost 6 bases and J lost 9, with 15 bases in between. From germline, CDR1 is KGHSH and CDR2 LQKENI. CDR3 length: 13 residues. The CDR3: CASSPDSFTEQFF. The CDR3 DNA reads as TGTGCCAGCTCCCCGGACAGTTTCACTGAGCAGTTCTTC.

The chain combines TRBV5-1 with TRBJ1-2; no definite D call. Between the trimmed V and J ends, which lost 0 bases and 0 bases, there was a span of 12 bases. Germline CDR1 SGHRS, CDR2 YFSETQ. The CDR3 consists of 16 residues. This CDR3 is CASSLGRADTNYGYTF. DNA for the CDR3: TGCGCCAGCAGCTTGGGTAGGGCAGATACTAACTATGGCTACACCTTC.

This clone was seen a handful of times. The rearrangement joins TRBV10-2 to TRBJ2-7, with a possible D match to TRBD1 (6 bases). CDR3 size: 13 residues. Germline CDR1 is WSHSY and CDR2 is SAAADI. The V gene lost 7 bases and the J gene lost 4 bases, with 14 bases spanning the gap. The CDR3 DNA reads TGCGCCAGCACCAAAGACAGGTTGTACGAGCAGTACTTC. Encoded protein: CASTKDRLYEQYF.

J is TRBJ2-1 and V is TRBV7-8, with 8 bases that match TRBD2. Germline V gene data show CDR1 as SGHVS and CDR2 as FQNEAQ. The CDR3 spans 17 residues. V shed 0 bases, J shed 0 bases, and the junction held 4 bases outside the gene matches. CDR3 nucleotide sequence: TGTGCCAGCAGCTTAGCGACTAGCGCCCGCTCCTACAATGAGCAGTTCTTC. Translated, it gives CASSLATSARSYNEQFF.

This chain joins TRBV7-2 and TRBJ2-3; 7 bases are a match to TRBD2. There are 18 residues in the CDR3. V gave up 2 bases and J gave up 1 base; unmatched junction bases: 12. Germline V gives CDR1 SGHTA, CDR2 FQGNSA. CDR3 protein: CASSLRASGSIGTDTQYF. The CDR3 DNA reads TGTGCCAGCAGCTTAAGGGCTAGCGGCTCCATAGGCACAGATACGCAGTATTTT. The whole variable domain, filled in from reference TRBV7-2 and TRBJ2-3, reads GAGVSQSPSNKVTEKGKDVELRCDPISGHTALYWYRQSLGQGLEFLIYFQGNSAPDKSGLPSDRFSAERTGGSVSTLTIQRTQQEDSAVYLCASSLRASGSIGTDTQYFGPGTRLTVL.

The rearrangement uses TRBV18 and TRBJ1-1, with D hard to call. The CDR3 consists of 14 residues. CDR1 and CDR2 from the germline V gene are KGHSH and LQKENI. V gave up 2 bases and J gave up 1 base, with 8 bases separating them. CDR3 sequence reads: CASSPISSNTEAFF. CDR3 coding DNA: TGTGCCAGCTCACCAATAAGCTCGAACACTGAAGCTTTCTTT.

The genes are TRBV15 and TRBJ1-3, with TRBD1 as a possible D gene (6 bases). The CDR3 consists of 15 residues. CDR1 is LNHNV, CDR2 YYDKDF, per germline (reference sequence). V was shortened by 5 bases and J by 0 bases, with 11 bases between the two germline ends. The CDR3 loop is CATSGQRTSGNTIYF. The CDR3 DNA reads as TGTGCCACCAGCGGACAGCGAACCTCTGGAAACACCATATATTTT.

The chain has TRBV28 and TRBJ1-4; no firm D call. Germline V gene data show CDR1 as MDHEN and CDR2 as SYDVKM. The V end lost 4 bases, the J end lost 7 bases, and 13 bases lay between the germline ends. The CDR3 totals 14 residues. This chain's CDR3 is CASSSVRRREKLFF. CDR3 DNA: TGTGCCAGCAGTTCTGTGAGACGACGTGAAAAACTGTTTTTT. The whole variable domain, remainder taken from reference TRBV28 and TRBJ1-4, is DVKVTQSSRYLVKRTGEKVFLECVQDMDHENMFWYRQDPGLGLRLIYFSYDVKMKEKGDIPEGYSVSREKKERFSLILESASTNQTSMYLCASSSVRRREKLFFGSGTQLSVL.

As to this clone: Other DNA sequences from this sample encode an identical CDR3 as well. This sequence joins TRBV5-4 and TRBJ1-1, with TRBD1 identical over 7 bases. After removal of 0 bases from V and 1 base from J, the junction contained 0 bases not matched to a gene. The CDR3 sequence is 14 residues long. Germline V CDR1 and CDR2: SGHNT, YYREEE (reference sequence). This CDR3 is CASSLGTGNTEAFF. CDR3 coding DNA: TGTGCCAGCAGCTTGGGGACAGGGAACACTGAAGCTTTCTTT.

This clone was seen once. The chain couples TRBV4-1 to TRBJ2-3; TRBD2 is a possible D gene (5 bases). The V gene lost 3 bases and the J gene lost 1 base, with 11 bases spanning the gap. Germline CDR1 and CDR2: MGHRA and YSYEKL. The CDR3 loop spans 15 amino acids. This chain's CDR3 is CASSHPLRGTDTQYF. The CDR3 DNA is TGCGCCAGCAGCCACCCCTTGAGGGGCACAGATACGCAGTATTTT.

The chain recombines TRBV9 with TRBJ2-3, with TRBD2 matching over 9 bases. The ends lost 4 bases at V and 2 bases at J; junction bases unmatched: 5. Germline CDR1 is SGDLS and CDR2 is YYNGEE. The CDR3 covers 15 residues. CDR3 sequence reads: CASSSSGRFTDTQYF. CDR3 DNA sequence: TGTGCCAGCAGCTCCAGCGGGAGGTTCACAGATACGCAGTATTTT. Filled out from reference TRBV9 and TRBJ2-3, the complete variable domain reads DSGVTQTPKHLITATGQRVTLRCSPRSGDLSVYWYQQSLDQGLQFLIQYYNGEERAKGNILERFSAQQFPDLHSELNLSSLELGDSALYFCASSSSGRFTDTQYFGPGTRLTVL.

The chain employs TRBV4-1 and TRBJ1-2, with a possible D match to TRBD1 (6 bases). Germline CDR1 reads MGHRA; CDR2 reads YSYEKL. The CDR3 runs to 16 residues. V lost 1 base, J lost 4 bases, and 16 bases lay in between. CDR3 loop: CASSQGSQGNSYGYTF. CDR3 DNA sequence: TGCGCCAGCAGCCAAGGATCGCAGGGGAACTCCTATGGCTACACCTTC.

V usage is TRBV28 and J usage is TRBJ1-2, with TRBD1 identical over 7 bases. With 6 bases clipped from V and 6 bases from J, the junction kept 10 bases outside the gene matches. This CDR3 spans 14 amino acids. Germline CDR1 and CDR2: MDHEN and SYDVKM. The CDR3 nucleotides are TGTGCCAGCAGCCGCTCCGGGACAGACCATGGCTACACCTTC. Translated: CASSRSGTDHGYTF.

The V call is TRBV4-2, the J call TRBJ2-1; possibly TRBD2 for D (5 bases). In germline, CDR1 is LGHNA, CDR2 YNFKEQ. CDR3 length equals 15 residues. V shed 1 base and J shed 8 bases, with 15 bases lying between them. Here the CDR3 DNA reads TGTGCCAGCAGCCAAGCTGAGGGAGTCGATCATGAGCAGTTCTTC. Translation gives CASSQAEGVDHEQFF.

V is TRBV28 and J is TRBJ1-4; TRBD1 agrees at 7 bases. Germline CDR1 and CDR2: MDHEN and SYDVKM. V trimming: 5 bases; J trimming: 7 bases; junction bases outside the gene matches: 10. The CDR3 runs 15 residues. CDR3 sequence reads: CASSRQTGWGEKLFF. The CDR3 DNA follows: TGTGCCAGCAGTAGGCAGACAGGGTGGGGTGAAAAACTGTTTTTT.

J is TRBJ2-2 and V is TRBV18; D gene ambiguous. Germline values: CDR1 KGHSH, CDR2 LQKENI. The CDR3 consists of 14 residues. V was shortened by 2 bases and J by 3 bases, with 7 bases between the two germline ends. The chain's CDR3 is CASSPYGDTGELFF. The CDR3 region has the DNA TGTGCCAGCTCACCATATGGGGACACCGGGGAGCTGTTTTTT.

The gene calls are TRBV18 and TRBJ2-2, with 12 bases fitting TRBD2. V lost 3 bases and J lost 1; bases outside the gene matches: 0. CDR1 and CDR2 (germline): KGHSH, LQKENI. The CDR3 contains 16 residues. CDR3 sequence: CASSPTSGRNTGELFF. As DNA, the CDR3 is TGTGCCAGCTCACCGACTAGCGGGAGGAACACCGGGGAGCTGTTTTTT. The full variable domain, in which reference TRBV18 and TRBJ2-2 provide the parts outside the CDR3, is NAGVMQNPRHLVRRRGQEARLRCSPMKGHSHVYWYRQLPEEGLKFMVYLQKENIIDESGMPKERFSAEFPKEGPSILRIQQVVRGDSAAYFCASSPTSGRNTGELFFGEGSRLTVL.

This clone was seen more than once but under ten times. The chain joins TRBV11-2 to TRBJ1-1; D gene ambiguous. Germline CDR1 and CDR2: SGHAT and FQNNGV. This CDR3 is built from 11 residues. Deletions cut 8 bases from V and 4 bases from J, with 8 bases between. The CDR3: CASLRATEAFF. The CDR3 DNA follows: TGTGCCAGCCTGCGGGCCACTGAAGCTTTCTTT. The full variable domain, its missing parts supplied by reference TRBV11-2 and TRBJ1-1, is EAGVAQSPRYKIIEKRQSVAFWCNPISGHATLYWYQQILGQGPKLLIQFQNNGVVDDSQLPKDRFSAERLKGVDSTLKIQPAKLEDSAVYLCASLRATEAFFGQGTRLTVV.

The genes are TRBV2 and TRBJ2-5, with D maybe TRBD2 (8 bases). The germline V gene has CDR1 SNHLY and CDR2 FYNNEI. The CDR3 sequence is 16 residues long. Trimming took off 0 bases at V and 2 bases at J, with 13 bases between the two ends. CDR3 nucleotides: TGTGCCAGCAGTGAAGCTATAGCGGGACAGCAAGAGACCCAGTACTTC. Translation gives CASSEAIAGQQETQYF.

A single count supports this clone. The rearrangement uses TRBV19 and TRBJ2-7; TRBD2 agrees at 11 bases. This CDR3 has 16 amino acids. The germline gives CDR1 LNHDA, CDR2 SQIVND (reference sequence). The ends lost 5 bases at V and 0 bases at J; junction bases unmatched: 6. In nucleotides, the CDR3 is TGTGCCAGTAGTCTATTCGGACTAGCGGGCTCCTACGAGCAGTACTTC. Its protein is CASSLFGLAGSYEQYF.

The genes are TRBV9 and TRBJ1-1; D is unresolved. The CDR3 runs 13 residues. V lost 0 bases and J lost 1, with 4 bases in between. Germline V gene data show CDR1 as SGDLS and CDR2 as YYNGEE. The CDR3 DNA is TGTGCCAGCAGCGTAGCCTGGAACACTGAAGCTTTCTTT. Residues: CASSVAWNTEAFF.

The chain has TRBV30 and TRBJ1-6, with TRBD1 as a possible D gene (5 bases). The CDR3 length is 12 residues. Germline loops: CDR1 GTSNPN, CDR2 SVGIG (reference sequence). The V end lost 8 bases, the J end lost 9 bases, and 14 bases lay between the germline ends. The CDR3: CAVDGGGSPLHF. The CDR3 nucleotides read TGTGCCGTCGACGGCGGGGGTTCACCCCTCCACTTT.

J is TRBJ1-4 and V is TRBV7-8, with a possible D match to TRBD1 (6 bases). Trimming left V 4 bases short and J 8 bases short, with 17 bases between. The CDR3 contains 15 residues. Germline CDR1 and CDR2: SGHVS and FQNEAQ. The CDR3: CASSYQGGVGEKLFF. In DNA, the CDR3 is TGTGCCAGCAGCTACCAAGGGGGGGTTGGGGAAAAACTGTTTTTT.

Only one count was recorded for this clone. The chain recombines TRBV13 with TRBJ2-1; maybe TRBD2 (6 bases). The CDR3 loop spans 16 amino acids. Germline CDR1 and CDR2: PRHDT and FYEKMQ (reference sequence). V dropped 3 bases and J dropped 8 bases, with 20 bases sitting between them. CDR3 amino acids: CASSFSRRRRADEQFF. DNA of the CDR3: TGTGCCAGCAGCTTCTCTCGGAGGAGGAGGGCCGATGAGCAGTTCTTC.